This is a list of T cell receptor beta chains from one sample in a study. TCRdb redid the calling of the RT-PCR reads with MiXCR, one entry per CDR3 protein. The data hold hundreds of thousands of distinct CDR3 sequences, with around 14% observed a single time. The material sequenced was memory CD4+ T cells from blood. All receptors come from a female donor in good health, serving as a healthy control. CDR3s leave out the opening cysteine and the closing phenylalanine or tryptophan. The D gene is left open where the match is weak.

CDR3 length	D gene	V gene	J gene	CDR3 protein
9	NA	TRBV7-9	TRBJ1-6	ASSLSSPLH
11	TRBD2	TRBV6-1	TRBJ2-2	ATRGANTGELF
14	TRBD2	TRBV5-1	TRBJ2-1	ASSYQSGSSYNEQF
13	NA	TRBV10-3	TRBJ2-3	AISESYSSTDTQY
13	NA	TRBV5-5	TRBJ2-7	ASSLNSIPPYEQY
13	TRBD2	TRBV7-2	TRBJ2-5	ASTLGLAGDGTQY
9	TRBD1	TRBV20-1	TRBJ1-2	SASQGAGYT
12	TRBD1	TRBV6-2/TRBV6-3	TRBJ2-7	ASGDGQGSHEQY
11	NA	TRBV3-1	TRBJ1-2	ASSRQAAGHRH
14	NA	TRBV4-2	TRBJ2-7	ASSQETTSPSYEQY
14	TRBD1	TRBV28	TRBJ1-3	ASSLMQGASGNTIY
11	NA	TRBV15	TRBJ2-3	ATSRGIEATQY
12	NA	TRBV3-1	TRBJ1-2	ASSQVWTGYGYT
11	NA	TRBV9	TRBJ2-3	ASSGRDPGTQY
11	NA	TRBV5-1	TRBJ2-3	ASSSGSGDTQY
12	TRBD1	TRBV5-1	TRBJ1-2	ASSPRTGQVGYT
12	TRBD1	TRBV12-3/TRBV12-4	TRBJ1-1	ASSDTGGGTEAF
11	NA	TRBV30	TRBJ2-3	AWSLGSSDTQY
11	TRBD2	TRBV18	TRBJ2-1	ASSPRGSDEQF
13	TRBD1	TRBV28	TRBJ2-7	ASSFIGDRGYEQY
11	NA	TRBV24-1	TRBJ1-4	ATSDWTGKKLF
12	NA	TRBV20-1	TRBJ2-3	SASRTASTDTQY
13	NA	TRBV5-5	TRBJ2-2	ASSRRFQNTGELF
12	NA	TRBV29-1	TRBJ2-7	SVSAAGRTGEQY
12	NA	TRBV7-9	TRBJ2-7	ASSFDTVRGEQY
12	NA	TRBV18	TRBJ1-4	ASSPPQRDGKLF
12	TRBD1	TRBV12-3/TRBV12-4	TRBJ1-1	ASIDRGLGTEAF
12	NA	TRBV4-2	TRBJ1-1	ASSQSRGAQTAF
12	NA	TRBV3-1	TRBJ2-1	ASSDLQIYNEQF
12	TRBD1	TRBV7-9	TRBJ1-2	ASSYQGQFRGYT
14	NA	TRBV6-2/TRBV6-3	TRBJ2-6	ASSYHGTREANVLT
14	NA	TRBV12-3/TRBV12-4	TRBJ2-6	ASSLLPGAGANVLT
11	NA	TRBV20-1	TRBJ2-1	SAREDSLNEQF
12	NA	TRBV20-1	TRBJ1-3	SAAEIGNIETIY
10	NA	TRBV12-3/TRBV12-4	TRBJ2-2	ASLWVAGELF
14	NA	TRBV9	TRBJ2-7	ASSVDPMVSSYEQY
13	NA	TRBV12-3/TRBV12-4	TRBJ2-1	ASSQRAGGYNEQF
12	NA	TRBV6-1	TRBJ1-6	ASSEWGLNSPLH
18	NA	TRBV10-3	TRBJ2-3	AISESRDIRSLTSTDTQY
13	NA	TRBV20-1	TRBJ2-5	SAAGNEYGQETQY
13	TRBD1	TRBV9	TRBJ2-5	ASSSEGQGRETQY
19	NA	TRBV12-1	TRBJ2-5	ASSFIPHSRAGQKYQETQY
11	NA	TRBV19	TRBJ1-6	ASRRGYNSPLH
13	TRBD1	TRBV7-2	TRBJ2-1	ASSSSGTGGYEQF
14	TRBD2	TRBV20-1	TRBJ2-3	SASREAGAGTDTRY
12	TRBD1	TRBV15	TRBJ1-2	ATSWDRGVGGYT
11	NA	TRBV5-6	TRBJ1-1	ASSLYVGTEAF
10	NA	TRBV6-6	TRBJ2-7	ASSTRSYEQY
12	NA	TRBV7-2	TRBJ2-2	ASSLGYNTGELF
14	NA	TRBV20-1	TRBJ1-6	SAPGTESSYNSPLH
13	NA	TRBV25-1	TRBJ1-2	ASSEWRDTLYGYT
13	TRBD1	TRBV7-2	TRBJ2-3	ASSLQGAVTDTQY